The T cell receptor beta chain described here comes from a study of blood T cell repertoires in COVID-19 (dated by TCRdb to 2020 to 2021). Regarding the research as a whole: Collaborator samples came from the United States, Italy and Spain and covered acute and convalescent phases of COVID-19. The repertoires were made available in a free public database intended to serve as a resource for research on the immune response to SARS-CoV-2. The sample metadata nearly always contained a de-identified subject ID, COVID-19 status, age in years and sex. The material from the prospective study consisted of cDNA or gDNA derived from T cells, B-cell-depleted T cells, or PBMCs. Deeply sampled blood TCRbeta repertoires from subjects exposed to, actively infected with, or recovered from COVID-19 were included in the dataset. Samples came from the ongoing ImmuneRACE study (first 160 participants) plus 1,254 subjects from 6 global collaborators. Where available, HLA class I and class II types were taken from metadata supplied by the sample provider and were not determined by assay-based typing. Study-level results and caveats: The amount of clinical and demographic metadata varied by source and participant and was provided uncurated.

The immunoSEQ Assay, a bias-controlled multiplex PCR, was used to amplify TCRbeta CDR3 regions from genomic DNA. The study's own analysis went as follows. The number of nucleated cells in each sample was estimated by amplification of reference gene primers within the assay. To quantify the absolute abundance of each unique TCRbeta CDR3 rearrangement, sequence reads were collapsed and filtered. Productive Simpson clonality was computed per sample as the square root of Simpson's diversity index over productive rearrangements. As stored in TCRdb, this immuneACCESS dataset retains in-frame rearrangements with V and J assigned. A fraction of the clones does not appear; measured against another copy, unresolved V genes explain less than half of the discrepancy, and the remainder lacks a known reason. That table gives V, J and clone size, and the DNA gave D and trimming. This sample has some 150,000 clones in its table, and approximately 85% of those were observed once. More than 7.5% of the sample is held by the ten biggest clonotypes.

At one collaborating source in Seattle, patients were enrolled during active infection and were followed longitudinally through the course of disease. Collaborating institutions collected whole blood in K2EDTA tubes following their own protocols. For TCRbeta analysis, collaborators shipped samples in one of three forms: frozen whole blood, isolated PBMCs, or DNA extracted from either of those sample types. Of note for this clone: Its antigen is not yet known. Within one base of it there is no much larger clone, and no base qualities were kept.

Trimming removed 6 bases from V and 11 bases from J; the gene matches leave 8 bases unexplained. From its cysteine to its phenylalanine, the CDR3 spans 12 amino acids. Solely the CDR3 DNA is kept, with 36 bases framed from the first base. In the germline V gene, CDR1 corresponds to MDHEN and CDR2 to SYDVKM. Sequenced sample: peripheral blood. This clonotype was sampled from a woman aged 60 to 75 with COVID-19, enrolled during active disease. The chain couples TRBV28 to TRBJ1-1, with 8 bases matching TRBD1. The bases are TGTGCCAGCAGCCGCCCGGACAGGGAGGCTTTCTTT. Its protein is CASSRPDREAFF.